This record covers a single T cell receptor (beta chain). CDR3 length: 13 residues. Germline CDR1 is LNHDA and CDR2 is SQIVND (reference sequence). Deletions cut 4 bases from V and 4 bases from J, with 11 bases between. There was relapse after autologous stem cell transplantation in every patient, and there was variation in brentuximab vedotin exposure. This specimen comes from a study of PD-1 blockade in classical Hodgkin lymphoma. Sequencing was performed with immunoSEQ multiplex PCR; in TCRdb, only in-frame clones are kept and a portion is missing. The table records more than 70,000 clones, 85% to 95% of them present only once.

This rearrangement joins TRBV19 to TRBJ2-7; D gene ambiguous. The specimen was peripheral blood mononuclear cells (PBMCs), collected before the second cycle of nivolumab. The receptor comes from a human donor with classical Hodgkin lymphoma. CDR3 region: CASSTTTRYEQYF. The CDR3 DNA reads TGTGCCAGTAGTACCACAACACGGTACGAGCAGTACTTC.